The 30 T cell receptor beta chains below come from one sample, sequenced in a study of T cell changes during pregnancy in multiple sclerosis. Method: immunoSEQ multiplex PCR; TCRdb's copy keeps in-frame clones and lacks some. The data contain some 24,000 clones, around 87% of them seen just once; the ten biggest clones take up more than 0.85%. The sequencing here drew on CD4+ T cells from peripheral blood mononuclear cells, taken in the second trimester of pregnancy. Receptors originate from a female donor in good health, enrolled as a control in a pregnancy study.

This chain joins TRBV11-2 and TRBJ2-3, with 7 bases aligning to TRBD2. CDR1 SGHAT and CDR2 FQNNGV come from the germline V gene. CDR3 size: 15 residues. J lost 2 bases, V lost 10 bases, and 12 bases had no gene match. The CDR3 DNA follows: TGTGCCACAGCCCTAAGGGGAGGGGACACAGATACGCAGTATTTT. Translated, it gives CATALRGGDTDTQYF.

The CDR3 sequence: CASSLYAQDRDSSTDTQYF. The CDR3 DNA sequence: TGTGCCAGCAGTTTATACGCCCAAGACAGGGATAGTAGCACAGATACGCAGTATTTT. V is TRBV27 and J is TRBJ2-3; TRBD1 agrees at 7 bases. From germline, CDR1 is MNHEY and CDR2 SMNVEV (reference sequence). This CDR3 comprises 19 residues. J lost 0 bases, V lost 1 base, and 13 bases had no gene match.

In DNA, the CDR3 is TGTGCCAGCAGCCTACGGGACAGGGCAAATGAGCAGTTCTTC. It translates to CASSLRDRANEQFF. The V and J genes are TRBV7-3 and TRBJ2-1; 9 bases match TRBD1. Per the germline V gene, CDR1 is SGHTA and CDR2 is FQGTGA. This CDR3 comprises 14 residues. V lost 5 bases, J lost 7 bases, and 6 bases stayed unmatched.

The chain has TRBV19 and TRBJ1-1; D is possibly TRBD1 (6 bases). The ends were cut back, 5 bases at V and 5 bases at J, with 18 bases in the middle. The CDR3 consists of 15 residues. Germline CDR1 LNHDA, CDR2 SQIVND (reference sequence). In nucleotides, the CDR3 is TGTGCCAGTAGTGCCAAATGGGGGGGACATACTGAAGCTTTCTTT. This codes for CASSAKWGGHTEAFF.

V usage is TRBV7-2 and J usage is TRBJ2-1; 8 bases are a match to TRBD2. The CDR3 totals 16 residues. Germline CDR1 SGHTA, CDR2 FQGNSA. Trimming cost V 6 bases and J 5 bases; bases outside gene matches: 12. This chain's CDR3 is CASSHSSGTRNNEQFF. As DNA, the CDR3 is TGTGCCAGCAGTCACAGCTCCGGGACTAGAAACAATGAGCAGTTCTTC.

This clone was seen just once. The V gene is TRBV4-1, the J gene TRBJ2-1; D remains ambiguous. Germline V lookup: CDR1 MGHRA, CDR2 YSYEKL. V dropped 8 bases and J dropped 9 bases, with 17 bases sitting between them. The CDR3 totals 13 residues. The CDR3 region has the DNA TGCGCCAGCCCTCCCCGAAAAGCAGGTGAGCAGTTCTTC. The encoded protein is CASPPRKAGEQFF.

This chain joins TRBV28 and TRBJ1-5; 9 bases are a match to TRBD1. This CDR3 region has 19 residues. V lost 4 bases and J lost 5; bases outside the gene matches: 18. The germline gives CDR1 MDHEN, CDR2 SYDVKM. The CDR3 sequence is CASSSSHQAGQGGDQPQHF. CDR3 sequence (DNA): TGTGCCAGCAGTTCCTCCCATCAAGCGGGACAGGGCGGGGATCAGCCCCAGCATTTT.

The CDR3 coding sequence is TGTGCCAGCAGCACCTGGGAGGGCAATCAGCCCCAGCATTTT. This codes for CASSTWEGNQPQHF. The chain employs TRBV11-3 and TRBJ1-5; D is unclear. Looked up from germline, CDR1 is SGHNT and CDR2 is YENEEA. Trimming cost V 5 bases and J 2 bases, with 10 bases left between them. The CDR3 has 14 residues.

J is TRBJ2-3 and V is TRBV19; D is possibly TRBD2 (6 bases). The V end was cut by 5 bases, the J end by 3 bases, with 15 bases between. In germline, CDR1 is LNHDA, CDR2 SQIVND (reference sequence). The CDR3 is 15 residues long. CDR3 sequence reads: CASSQASARTDTQYF. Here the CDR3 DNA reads TGTGCCAGTAGTCAGGCTAGCGCACGAACAGATACGCAGTATTTT.

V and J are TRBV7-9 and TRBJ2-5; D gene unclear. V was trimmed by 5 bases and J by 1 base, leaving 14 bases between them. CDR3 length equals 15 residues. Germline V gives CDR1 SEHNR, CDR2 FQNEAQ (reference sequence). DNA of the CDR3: TGTGCCAGCAGCGCAACAGAAACCAGCCAAGAGACCCAGTACTTC. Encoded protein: CASSATETSQETQYF.

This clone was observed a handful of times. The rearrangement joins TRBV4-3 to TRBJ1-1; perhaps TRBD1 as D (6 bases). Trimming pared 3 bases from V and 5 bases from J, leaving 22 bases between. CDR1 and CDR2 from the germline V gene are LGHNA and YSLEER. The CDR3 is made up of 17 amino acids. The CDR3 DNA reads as TGCGCCAGCAGCCATCAGACAGGCCTCGGCGGAGTGACTGAAGCTTTCTTT. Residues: CASSHQTGLGGVTEAFF.

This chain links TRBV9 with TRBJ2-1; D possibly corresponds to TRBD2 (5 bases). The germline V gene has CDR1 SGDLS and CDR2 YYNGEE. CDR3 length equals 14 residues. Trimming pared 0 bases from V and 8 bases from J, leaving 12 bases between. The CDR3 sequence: CASSVVSGVDEQFF. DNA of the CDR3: TGTGCCAGCAGCGTAGTTTCCGGGGTGGATGAGCAGTTCTTC.

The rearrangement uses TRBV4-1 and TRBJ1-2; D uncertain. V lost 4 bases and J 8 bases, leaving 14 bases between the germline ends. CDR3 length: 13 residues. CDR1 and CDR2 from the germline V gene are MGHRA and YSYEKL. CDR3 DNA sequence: TGCGCCAGCAGCCCCTCGCCGGGTTTCGGCTACACCTTC. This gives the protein CASSPSPGFGYTF.

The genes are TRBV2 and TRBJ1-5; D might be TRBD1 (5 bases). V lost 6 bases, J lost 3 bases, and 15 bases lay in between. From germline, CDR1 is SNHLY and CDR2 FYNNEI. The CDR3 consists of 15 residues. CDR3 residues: CASRGALRDNQPQHF. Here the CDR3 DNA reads TGTGCCAGCAGAGGGGCCCTCCGTGACAATCAGCCCCAGCATTTT.

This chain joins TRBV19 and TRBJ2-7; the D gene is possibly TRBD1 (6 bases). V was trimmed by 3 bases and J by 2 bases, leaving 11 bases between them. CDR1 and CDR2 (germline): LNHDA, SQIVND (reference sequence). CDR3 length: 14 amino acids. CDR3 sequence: CASSIGGTTYEQYF. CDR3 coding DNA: TGTGCCAGTAGTATCGGTGGGACAACCTACGAGCAGTACTTC.

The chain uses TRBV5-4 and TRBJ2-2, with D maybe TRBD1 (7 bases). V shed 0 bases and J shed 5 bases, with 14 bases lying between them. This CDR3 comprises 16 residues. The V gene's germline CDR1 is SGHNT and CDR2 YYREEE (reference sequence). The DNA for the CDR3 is TGTGCCAGCAGCTTGGCCAGGGGGGCAGATACCGGGGAGCTGTTTTTT. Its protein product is CASSLARGADTGELFF.

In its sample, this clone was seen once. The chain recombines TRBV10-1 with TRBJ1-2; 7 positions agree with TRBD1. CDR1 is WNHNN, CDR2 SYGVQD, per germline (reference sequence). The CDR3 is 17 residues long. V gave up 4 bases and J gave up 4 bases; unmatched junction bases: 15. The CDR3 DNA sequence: TGCGCCAGCAGTGTAGGACAGGAATCAGACCTCCGCTATGGCTACACCTTC. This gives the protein CASSVGQESDLRYGYTF.

CDR3 amino acids: CASSPLRGETQYF. Written as DNA, the CDR3 is TGTGCCAGCAGTCCCCTTCGGGGGGAGACCCAGTACTTC. The J gene is TRBJ2-5, the V gene TRBV6-5, with a tentative D call TRBD2 (6 bases). Germline CDR1 is MNHEY and CDR2 is SVGAGI. The CDR3 contains 13 residues. V dropped 5 bases and J dropped 5 bases, with 12 bases sitting between them.

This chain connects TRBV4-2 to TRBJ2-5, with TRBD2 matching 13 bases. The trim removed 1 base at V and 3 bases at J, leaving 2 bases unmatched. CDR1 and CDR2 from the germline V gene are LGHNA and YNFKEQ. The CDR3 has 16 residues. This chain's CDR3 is CASSQGTSGGEETQYF. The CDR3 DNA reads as TGTGCCAGCAGCCAAGGGACTAGCGGGGGAGAAGAGACCCAGTACTTC.

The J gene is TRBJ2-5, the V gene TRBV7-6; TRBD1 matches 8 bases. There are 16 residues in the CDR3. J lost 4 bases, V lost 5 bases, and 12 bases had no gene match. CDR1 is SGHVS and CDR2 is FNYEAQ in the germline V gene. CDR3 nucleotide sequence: TGTGCCAGCAGCAGAAGTGGACAGGGAAGGGGAGAGACCCAGTACTTC. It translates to CASSRSGQGRGETQYF.

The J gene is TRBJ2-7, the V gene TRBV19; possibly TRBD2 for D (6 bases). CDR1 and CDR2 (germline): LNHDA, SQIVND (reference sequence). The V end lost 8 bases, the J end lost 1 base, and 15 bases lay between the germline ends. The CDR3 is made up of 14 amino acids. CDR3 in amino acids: CASGKGGGSYEQYF. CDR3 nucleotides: TGTGCCAGTGGCAAGGGAGGTGGTTCCTACGAGCAGTACTTC.

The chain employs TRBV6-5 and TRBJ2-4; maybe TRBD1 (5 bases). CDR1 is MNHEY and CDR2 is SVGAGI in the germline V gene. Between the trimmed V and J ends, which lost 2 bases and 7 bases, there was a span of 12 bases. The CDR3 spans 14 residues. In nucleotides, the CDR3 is TGTGCCAGCAGTTACGGTCAGGGTGGGAACATTCAGTACTTC. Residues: CASSYGQGGNIQYF.

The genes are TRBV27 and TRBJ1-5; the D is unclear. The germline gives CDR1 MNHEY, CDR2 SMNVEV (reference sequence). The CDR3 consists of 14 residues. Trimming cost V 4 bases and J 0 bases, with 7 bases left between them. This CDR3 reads CASSSQSSNQPQHF. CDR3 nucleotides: TGTGCCAGCAGTTCCCAATCTAGCAATCAGCCCCAGCATTTT.

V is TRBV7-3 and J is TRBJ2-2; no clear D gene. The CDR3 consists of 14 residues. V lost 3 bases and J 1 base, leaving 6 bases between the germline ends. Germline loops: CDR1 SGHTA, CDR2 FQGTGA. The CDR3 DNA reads TGTGCCAGCAGCTTTACAGAGAACACCGGGGAGCTGTTTTTT. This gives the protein CASSFTENTGELFF. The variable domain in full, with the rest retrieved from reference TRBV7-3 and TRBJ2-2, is GAGVSQTPSNKVTEKGKYVELRCDPISGHTALYWYRQSLGQGPEFLIYFQGTGAADDSGLPNDRFFAVRPEGSVSTLKIQRTERGDSAVYLCASSFTENTGELFFGEGSRLTVL.

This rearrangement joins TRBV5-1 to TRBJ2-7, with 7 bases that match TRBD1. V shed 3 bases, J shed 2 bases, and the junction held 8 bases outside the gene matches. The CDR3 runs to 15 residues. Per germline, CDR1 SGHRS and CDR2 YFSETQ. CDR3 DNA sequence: TGCGCCAGCAGCTCGACAGGGACAAAAGCCTACGAGCAGTACTTC. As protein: CASSSTGTKAYEQYF.

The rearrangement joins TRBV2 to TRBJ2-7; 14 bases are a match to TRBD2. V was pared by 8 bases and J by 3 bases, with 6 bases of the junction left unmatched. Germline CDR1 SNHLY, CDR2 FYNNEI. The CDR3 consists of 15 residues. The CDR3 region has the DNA TGTGCCAGCGTCCCCGGGACTAGCGGGGGCTACGAGCAGTACTTC. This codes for CASVPGTSGGYEQYF.

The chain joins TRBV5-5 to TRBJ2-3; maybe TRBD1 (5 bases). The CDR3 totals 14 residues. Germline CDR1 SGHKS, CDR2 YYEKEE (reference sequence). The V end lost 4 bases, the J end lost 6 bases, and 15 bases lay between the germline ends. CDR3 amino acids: CASSLTWGQDTQYF. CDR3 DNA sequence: TGTGCCAGCAGCCTTACTTGGGGCCAGGATACGCAGTATTTT.

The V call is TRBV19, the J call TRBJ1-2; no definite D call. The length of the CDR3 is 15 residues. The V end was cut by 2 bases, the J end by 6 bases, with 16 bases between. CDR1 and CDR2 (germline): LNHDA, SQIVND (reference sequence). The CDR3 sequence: CASSIPGAFYHGYTF. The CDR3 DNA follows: TGTGCCAGTAGTATACCGGGAGCCTTCTACCATGGCTACACCTTC.

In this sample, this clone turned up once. The CDR3 spells CASSLDIGTGASGANVLTF. The CDR3 DNA is TGTGCCAGCAGCTTGGATATAGGGACAGGGGCCTCTGGGGCCAACGTCCTGACTTTC. The V and J genes are TRBV5-5 and TRBJ2-6; the match to TRBD1 covers 10 bases. This CDR3 is 19 amino acids long. Germline CDR1 and CDR2: SGHKS and YYEKEE (reference sequence). Trimming at V came to 0 bases and at J to 0 bases, leaving 6 bases not matched to a gene. Full variable domain (outside the CDR3, taken from reference TRBV5-5 and TRBJ2-6): DAGVTQSPTHLIKTRGQQVTLRCSPISGHKSVSWYQQVLGQGPQFIFQYYEKEERGRGNFPDRFSARQFPNYSSELNVNALLLGDSALYLCASSLDIGTGASGANVLTFGAGSRLTVL.

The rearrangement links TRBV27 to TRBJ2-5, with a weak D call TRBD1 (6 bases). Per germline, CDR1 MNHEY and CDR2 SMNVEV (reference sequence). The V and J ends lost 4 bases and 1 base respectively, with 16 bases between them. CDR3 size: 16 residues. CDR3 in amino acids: CASSYTGLRGQETQYF. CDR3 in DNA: TGTGCCAGCAGTTACACAGGGTTGAGGGGCCAAGAGACCCAGTACTTC.